The next 30 T cell receptor beta chains were all read from a single sample in a study of neoadjuvant anti-PD-1 for oral cavity cancer. Generated by immunoSEQ multiplex PCR, the TCRdb table keeps only in-frame clones and is missing some. This sample carries approximately 23,000 clones, more than 35% of them seen once, and the ten largest clones take approximately 40%. Time point specified: after neoadjuvant nivolumab, at surgical resection. Source: tumor tissue, taken after nivolumab (anti-PD-1) treatment. These TCRs come from a person between 40 and 85 years old with oral cavity squamous cell carcinoma.

V and J are TRBV7-2 and TRBJ1-5; 9 nucleotides agree with TRBD1. Germline CDR1 SGHTA, CDR2 FQGNSA. The CDR3 contains 17 residues. After removal of 6 bases from V and 6 bases from J, the junction contained 15 bases not matched to a gene. CDR3 sequence reads: CASSPPRWTGVVQPQHF. The CDR3, as DNA: TGTGCCAGCAGTCCCCCTCGGTGGACAGGGGTTGTTCAGCCCCAGCATTTT.

By share of the sample, this clone is medium-sized (0.01 to 0.1%). This chain links TRBV5-1 with TRBJ1-2; D unclear. Trimming cost V 0 bases and J 4 bases, with 7 bases left between them. This CDR3 contains 13 residues. CDR1 is SGHRS and CDR2 is YFSETQ in the germline V gene. The CDR3 sequence is CASSLGTVYGYTF. CDR3 DNA sequence: TGCGCCAGCAGCTTGGGAACGGTCTATGGCTACACCTTC.

V gene TRBV5-5 combines with J gene TRBJ2-1, with a possible D match to TRBD2 (5 bases). Trimming pared 3 bases from V and 8 bases from J, leaving 12 bases between. Germline V gene sequence: CDR1 SGHKS, CDR2 YYEKEE (reference sequence). The length of the CDR3 is 13 residues. This CDR3 is CASSSSWGDEQFF. CDR3 coding DNA: TGTGCCAGCAGCTCCAGTTGGGGAGATGAGCAGTTCTTC.

This clone was found a few times. The chain uses TRBV7-9 and TRBJ2-5, with 7 bases aligning to TRBD2. The CDR3 runs 14 residues. Looked up from germline, CDR1 is SEHNR and CDR2 is FQNEAQ (reference sequence). V shed 11 bases and J 5 bases; nucleotides not matched to a gene: 14. The CDR3 region has the DNA TGTGCCGTTCCCCTCGGGGAGGGCGCCGAGACCCAGTACTTC. It specifies CAVPLGEGAETQYF.

In regard to this clone: The junction shows a germline mismatch at one end, possibly a read error. The CDR3: CASSLSQIHYGLAF. The CDR3 DNA sequence: TGTGCCAGCAGCTTATCACAGATCCACTATGGCTTGGCCTTC. V and J are TRBV5-6 and TRBJ1-2; D is unclear. This CDR3 is built from 14 residues. Germline V gene lookup returns CDR1 SGHDT and CDR2 YYEEEE.

The J gene is TRBJ2-7, the V gene TRBV10-2; perhaps TRBD2 as D (5 bases). Germline V gene lookup returns CDR1 WSHSY and CDR2 SAAADI. The CDR3 contains 12 residues. The V gene lost 3 bases and the J gene lost 3 bases, with 6 bases spanning the gap. The CDR3 here is CASSDEGYEQYF. In DNA form, the CDR3 reads TGCGCCAGCAGTGATGAGGGCTACGAGCAGTACTTC.

V is TRBV7-2 and J is TRBJ2-1, with 11 bases identical to TRBD2. The trim removed 5 bases at V and 6 bases at J, leaving 9 bases unmatched. This CDR3 is built from 16 residues. CDR1 and CDR2 from the germline V gene are SGHTA and FQGNSA. CDR3 region: CASSLSGGADGNEQFF. The CDR3 coding sequence is TGTGCCAGCAGCCTTAGCGGGGGGGCTGACGGCAATGAGCAGTTCTTC.

This chain links TRBV10-3 with TRBJ2-2; D is perhaps TRBD2 (6 bases). The germline V gene encodes CDR1 ENHRY and CDR2 SYGVKD. V was shortened by 3 bases and J by 0 bases, with 8 bases between the two germline ends. This CDR3 spans 15 amino acids. The CDR3 region has the DNA TGTGCCATCAGTGATTGGGGGGCGAACACCGGGGAGCTGTTTTTT. As protein: CAISDWGANTGELFF.

This clone counts as medium-sized (0.01 to 0.1%). The J gene is TRBJ1-1, the V gene TRBV6-5; D is ambiguous. The germline gives CDR1 MNHEY, CDR2 SVGAGI. The length of the CDR3 is 13 residues. V was pared by 1 base and J by 3 bases, with 6 bases between. The CDR3 sequence is CASSYWVDTEAFF. The CDR3 region has the DNA TGTGCCAGCAGTTACTGGGTAGACACTGAAGCTTTCTTT.

The chain employs TRBV7-8 and TRBJ1-3; D not resolved. V was clipped by 0 bases and J by 4 bases, with 1 base between them. This CDR3 is built from 12 residues. The germline V gene encodes CDR1 SGHVS and CDR2 FQNEAQ. The CDR3 sequence: CASSLAGNTIYF. The CDR3 bases are TGTGCCAGCAGCTTAGCAGGAAACACCATATATTTT.

This clone was detected a few times. The chain recombines TRBV4-2 with TRBJ1-1, with D perhaps matching TRBD1 (5 bases). CDR1 and CDR2 from the germline V gene are LGHNA and YNFKEQ. There are 14 residues in the CDR3. Trimming left V 6 bases short and J 1 base short, with 12 bases between. CDR3 in amino acids: CASSLGGANTEAFF. As DNA, the CDR3 is TGTGCCAGCAGTCTAGGAGGGGCGAACACTGAAGCTTTCTTT.

The chain carries TRBV19 and TRBJ1-2; no firm D call. The V end lost 7 bases, the J end lost 2 bases, and 8 bases lay between the germline ends. The length of the CDR3 is 12 residues. CDR1 is LNHDA and CDR2 is SQIVND in the germline V gene (reference sequence). The CDR3: CASKEGNYGYTF. CDR3 nucleotides: TGTGCCAGTAAGGAGGGAAACTATGGCTACACCTTC. Variable domain in full (rest from reference TRBV19 and TRBJ1-2): DGGITQSPKYLFRKEGQNVTLSCEQNLNHDAMYWYRQDPGQGLRLIYYSQIVNDFQKGDIAEGYSVSREKKESFPLTVTSAQKNPTAFYLCASKEGNYGYTFGSGTRLTVV.

The V gene is TRBV19, the J gene TRBJ1-5, with D possibly matching TRBD1 (6 bases). V lost 5 bases and J lost 1, with 12 bases in between. Germline V gives CDR1 LNHDA, CDR2 SQIVND (reference sequence). The CDR3 is 15 amino acids. CDR3 bases: TGTGCCAGTAGTTCCTCAGGGGTGAGCAATCAGCCCCAGCATTTT. Protein sequence: CASSSSGVSNQPQHF.

The chain links TRBV7-2 to TRBJ2-7; no definite D call. V was clipped by 2 bases and J by 2 bases, with 16 bases between them. The length of the CDR3 is 16 residues. CDR1 and CDR2 (germline): SGHTA, FQGNSA. The CDR3 spells CASSLSASAWTYEQYF. The DNA for the CDR3 is TGTGCCAGCAGCTTATCGGCGTCAGCCTGGACCTACGAGCAGTACTTC. The variable domain in full, with the rest retrieved from reference TRBV7-2 and TRBJ2-7, is GAGVSQSPSNKVTEKGKDVELRCDPISGHTALYWYRQSLGQGLEFLIYFQGNSAPDKSGLPSDRFSAERTGGSVSTLTIQRTQQEDSAVYLCASSLSASAWTYEQYFGPGTRLTVT.

The CDR3 coding sequence is TGTGCCAGCAGCTTGCCCCCCGGGACAGGGGGCTACGAGCAGTACTTC. Protein: CASSLPPGTGGYEQYF. The chain employs TRBV5-4 and TRBJ2-7; 11 bases fit TRBD1. Germline V gene lookup returns CDR1 SGHNT and CDR2 YYREEE (reference sequence). This CDR3 has 16 amino acids. Trimming took 1 base from V and 3 from J; bases not matched to a gene: 6.

This clone was seen at least ten times. The chain recombines TRBV7-9 with TRBJ1-4; D is possibly TRBD1 (6 bases). The CDR3 loop spans 16 amino acids. V lost 1 base to trimming and J lost 5 bases, with 14 bases between them. CDR1 is SEHNR and CDR2 is FQNEAQ in the germline V gene (reference sequence). DNA of the CDR3: TGTGCCAGCAGCTTAGAGTTGTCACAGGGAAATGAAAAACTGTTTTTT. Residues: CASSLELSQGNEKLFF.

V gene TRBV6-5 combines with J gene TRBJ1-6; D gene uncertain. The CDR3 is 15 amino acids. Trimming cost V 2 bases and J 11 bases, with 16 bases left between them. Germline lookup yields CDR1 MNHEY and CDR2 SVGAGI. The CDR3 nucleotides read TGTGCCAGCAGTTACGCCGTGAGGGCGAGGACACCCCTCCACTTT. Translating gives CASSYAVRARTPLHF.

This clone was seen a few times. The chain links TRBV6-6 to TRBJ1-2, with D unclear. The V gene's germline CDR1 is MNHNY and CDR2 SVGAGI (reference sequence). This CDR3 contains 14 residues. V lost 0 bases, J lost 6 bases, and 11 bases lay in between. The CDR3, as DNA: TGTGCCAGCAGTTACTCAGGCGGGCGCAATGGCTACACCTTC. The encoded protein is CASSYSGGRNGYTF.

This chain uses TRBV6-1 with TRBJ2-2; D call uncertain. This CDR3 region has 12 residues. Germline CDR1 MNHNS, CDR2 SASEGT. V was trimmed by 6 bases and J by 3 bases, leaving 5 bases between them. As DNA, the CDR3 is TGTGCCAGCAGAGAGTACACCGGGGAGCTGTTTTTT. This translates into CASREYTGELFF.

This clone has more than one count but fewer than ten. The V gene is TRBV28, the J gene TRBJ1-2; D is ambiguous. In germline, CDR1 is MDHEN, CDR2 SYDVKM. The V gene lost 4 bases and the J gene lost 14 bases, with 26 bases spanning the gap. CDR3 length equals 15 residues. The CDR3 reads CASSSTPDRSGVFTF. DNA of the CDR3: TGTGCCAGCAGTTCGACCCCGGACCGTTCCGGAGTGTTTACCTTC.

The CDR3 protein is CASSLSGMNTEAFF. CDR3 coding DNA: TGTGCCAGCAGCTTATCAGGAATGAACACTGAAGCTTTCTTT. The chain uses TRBV7-9 and TRBJ1-1; unclear D gene. The germline gives CDR1 SEHNR, CDR2 FQNEAQ (reference sequence). Trimming took 2 bases from V and 0 from J, leaving 7 bases between them. The CDR3 extends over 14 amino acids.

By frequency in the sample, this clone is medium-sized. The rearrangement links TRBV5-5 to TRBJ2-7, with D tentatively TRBD1 or TRBD2 (5 bases each). CDR3 length: 13 residues. Trimming removed 4 bases from V and 2 bases from J, with 10 bases in between. CDR1 and CDR2 from the germline V gene are SGHKS and YYEKEE (reference sequence). The CDR3, as DNA: TGTGCCAGCAGCCTGGGACGGACCTACGAGCAGTACTTC. Translation gives CASSLGRTYEQYF.

This chain uses TRBV10-2 with TRBJ2-2, with 7 bases identical to TRBD2. From germline, CDR1 is WSHSY and CDR2 SAAADI. Trimming cost V 5 bases and J 9 bases; bases outside gene matches: 9. CDR3 length: 14 residues. The CDR3 loop reads CASSLTVGGRELFF. The CDR3 bases are TGCGCCAGCAGTCTTACAGTGGGAGGGCGGGAGCTGTTTTTT.

This chain connects TRBV5-4 to TRBJ2-3; 8 bases align to TRBD1. Germline CDR1 SGHNT, CDR2 YYREEE (reference sequence). This CDR3 is built from 16 residues. The V and J ends lost 5 bases and 1 base, in that order; junction bases with no gene match: 9. DNA of the CDR3: TGTGCCAGCAGACTAGGACAGACAGGGGGCACAGATACGCAGTATTTT. Its translation is CASRLGQTGGTDTQYF.

The chain employs TRBV5-1 and TRBJ2-7, with D possibly being TRBD2 (6 bases). From germline, CDR1 is SGHRS and CDR2 YFSETQ. The CDR3 consists of 15 residues. Deletions cut 5 bases from V and 2 bases from J, with 17 bases between. The CDR3: CASSSLTGATYEQYF. DNA of the CDR3: TGCGCCAGCAGTAGTTTAACGGGAGCCACCTACGAGCAGTACTTC.

The chain links TRBV5-4 to TRBJ2-6; D is ambiguous. CDR1 is SGHNT and CDR2 is YYREEE in the germline V gene (reference sequence). The ends were cut back, 0 bases at V and 0 bases at J, with 4 bases in the middle. The CDR3 is made up of 15 amino acids. The CDR3 nucleotides read TGTGCCAGCAGCTTGGGGTCCTCTGGGGCCAACGTCCTGACTTTC. Its translation is CASSLGSSGANVLTF.

The rearrangement joins TRBV7-6 to TRBJ2-3, with unresolved D. CDR1 and CDR2 from the germline V gene are SGHVS and FNYEAQ. The V and J ends lost 1 base and 0 bases respectively, with 14 bases between them. This CDR3 has 17 residues. The CDR3 nucleotides read TGTGCCAGCAGCTTAGGATTGAGAACATCAAGCACAGATACGCAGTATTTT. This translates into CASSLGLRTSSTDTQYF.

This clone was found once. J is TRBJ2-7 and V is TRBV7-9; 14 bases are shared with TRBD2. The CDR3 runs 17 residues. Germline V gene data show CDR1 as SEHNR and CDR2 as FQNEAQ (reference sequence). V was pared by 5 bases and J by 8 bases, with 14 bases of the junction left unmatched. CDR3 loop: CASSGPGTSGGPTQQYF. The CDR3 bases are TGTGCCAGCAGCGGACCCGGGACTAGCGGGGGACCTACGCAGCAGTACTTC.

The chain recombines TRBV29-1 with TRBJ2-7; D gene ambiguous. Trimming took 7 bases from V and 0 from J, leaving 13 bases between them. Germline V gives CDR1 SQVTM, CDR2 ANQGSEA. The CDR3 has 13 residues. In DNA form, the CDR3 reads TGCAGCGCCACGAACACCAACTCCTACGAGCAGTACTTC. This translates into CSATNTNSYEQYF.

This chain connects TRBV5-1 to TRBJ2-5, with D possibly matching TRBD2 (6 bases). Germline CDR1 is SGHRS and CDR2 is YFSETQ. The CDR3 is 16 amino acids. The V and J ends lost 0 bases and 4 bases respectively, with 16 bases between them. CDR3 sequence: CASSLAGGVGLETQYF. The CDR3 DNA reads TGCGCCAGCAGCTTGGCCGGAGGGGTAGGCTTAGAGACCCAGTACTTC.